Following are 21 T cell receptor beta chains from one sample sequenced in a study of T cells in Graves' hyperthyroidism and ophthalmopathy. There were TCR beta CDR3 regions amplified from RNA transcripts. The HTBI set primed first-round TCR CDR3 RT-PCR. Via MiXCR, TCRdb re-called the multiplex PCR reads, giving one row per CDR3 protein. The sample records some 510,000 distinct CDR3 sequences, approximately 44% being singletons. The sample consisted of peripheral blood or thyroid tissue (not recorded which). Receptor source: a woman younger than 30 with Graves' hyperthyroidism.

This clonotype was recorded at least ten times. This chain links TRBV5-4 with TRBJ2-5; D may be TRBD1 or TRBD2 (5 bases each). V was trimmed by 4 bases and J by 6 bases, leaving 16 bases between them. The CDR3 covers 14 residues. Germline V CDR1 and CDR2: SGHNT, YYREEE (reference sequence). In nucleotides, the CDR3 is TGTGCCAGCAGCCCTGGGACCTTTGGTCAGACCCAGTACTTC. Translated, it gives CASSPGTFGQTQYF.

This clonotype came up once. The rearrangement links TRBV19 to TRBJ1-5, with a weak D call TRBD1 (6 bases). The CDR3 runs 14 residues. Germline CDR1 LNHDA, CDR2 SQIVND (reference sequence). V was trimmed by 7 bases and J by 5 bases, leaving 15 bases between them. Here the CDR3 reads CASTEDSGYQPQHF. As DNA, the CDR3 is TGTGCCAGTACCGAGGACAGTGGTTATCAGCCCCAGCATTTT.

This clonotype was counted ten times or more. The V gene is TRBV7-2, the J gene TRBJ1-4; 11 bases map to TRBD1. The CDR3 is 17 amino acids. After removal of 2 bases from V and 10 bases from J, the junction contained 12 bases not matched to a gene. Per the germline V gene, CDR1 is SGHTA and CDR2 is FQGNSA. The CDR3 nucleotides read TGTGCCAGCAGCTTATCGTTACCAGGGACAGGGGGTGGAAAACTGTTTTTT. Protein product: CASSLSLPGTGGGKLFF.

The chain is built from TRBV9 and TRBJ1-2; a possible D gene is TRBD1 (5 bases). The V end lost 4 bases, the J end lost 2 bases, and 15 bases lay between the germline ends. The CDR3 is 15 residues long. Germline CDR1 reads SGDLS; CDR2 reads YYNGEE. The CDR3 reads CASSPSGTANYGYTF. CDR3 nucleotides: TGTGCCAGCAGCCCTAGTGGGACGGCCAACTATGGCTACACCTTC.

This clonotype was seen a few times. The genes are TRBV7-4 and TRBJ1-4; possibly TRBD1 for D (5 bases). V was trimmed by 3 bases and J by 2 bases, leaving 10 bases between them. This CDR3 is built from 15 residues. The germline gives CDR1 SGHVT, CDR2 SQSDAQ. Here the CDR3 DNA reads TGTGCCAGCAGCTTGGGGCCAACCACTAATGAAAAACTGTTTTTT. Residues: CASSLGPTTNEKLFF.

This clonotype was recorded a few times. The CDR3 loop is CASSTPGQGSNTGELFF. CDR3 in DNA: TGTGCCAGCAGCACACCGGGACAGGGATCGAACACCGGGGAGCTGTTTTTT. The chain joins TRBV7-8 to TRBJ2-2; TRBD1 matches at 9 bases. Germline loops: CDR1 SGHVS, CDR2 FQNEAQ. J lost 0 bases, V lost 5 bases, and 7 bases had no gene match. CDR3 size: 17 residues.

The V gene is TRBV20-1, the J gene TRBJ2-1, with TRBD1 identical over 8 bases. CDR1 DFQATT and CDR2 SNEGSKA come from the germline V gene (reference sequence). V was clipped by 3 bases and J by 4 bases; unmatched bases: 5. The CDR3 runs to 14 residues. In DNA, the CDR3 is TGCAGTGCTAGCCGGGACAGGCGATACAATGAGCAGTTCTTC. Its protein is CSASRDRRYNEQFF.

This clonotype has ten or more counts. The chain links TRBV7-2 to TRBJ1-5, with D perhaps matching TRBD1 (6 bases). This CDR3 region has 14 residues. Trimming took off 1 base at V and 6 bases at J, with 10 bases between the two ends. Germline CDR1 SGHTA, CDR2 FQGNSA. The chain's CDR3 is CASSLGGASQPQHF. CDR3 in DNA: TGTGCCAGCAGCTTAGGGGGGGCGAGTCAGCCCCAGCATTTT.

The chain employs TRBV4-1 and TRBJ1-2; D not resolved. CDR3 length equals 16 residues. The ends were cut back, 0 bases at V and 7 bases at J, with 18 bases in the middle. The germline gives CDR1 MGHRA, CDR2 YSYEKL. The CDR3 sequence: CASSQDKRADQFGYTF. CDR3 bases: TGCGCCAGCAGCCAAGACAAGAGAGCGGACCAATTTGGCTACACCTTC.

This clonotype was seen repeatedly, ten times or more. The J gene is TRBJ2-5, the V gene TRBV2, with D possibly matching TRBD2 (6 bases). Looked up from germline, CDR1 is SNHLY and CDR2 is FYNNEI. This CDR3 spans 14 amino acids. V lost 7 bases and J 5 bases, leaving 17 bases between the germline ends. CDR3 sequence (DNA): TGTGCCAGCACCGCCATAGGTCTAGCGGAGACCCAGTACTTC. Translated: CASTAIGLAETQYF.

In its sample, this clonotype was seen a few times. J is TRBJ1-1 and V is TRBV12-3 or TRBV12-4, with 7 bases that match TRBD1. V dropped 8 bases and J dropped 2; count of bases not matched to a gene: 11. This CDR3 has 15 residues. Written as DNA, the CDR3 is TGTGCCAGCGCCGATATCAGACAGGGCAACACTGAAGCTTTCTTT. This gives the protein CASADIRQGNTEAFF.

The chain has TRBV19 and TRBJ2-5; TRBD1 or TRBD2 may be the D gene (5 bases each). Germline V CDR1 and CDR2: LNHDA, SQIVND (reference sequence). V lost 4 bases, J lost 7 bases, and 13 bases lay in between. The CDR3 sequence is 13 residues long. The CDR3, as DNA: TGTGCCAGTAGTAGAGGGACCGCGGGGACCCAGTACTTC. Residues: CASSRGTAGTQYF.

The sample holds one count of this clonotype. The DNA for the CDR3 is TGTGCCAGCAGCCGAGAGAATTCACCCCTCCACTTT. Residues: CASSRENSPLHF. This chain connects TRBV25-1 to TRBJ1-6; D is unclear. Trimming cost V 6 bases and J 7 bases, with 7 bases left between them. The CDR3 has 12 residues. Germline V lookup: CDR1 MGHDK, CDR2 SYGVNS.

A word on this clonotype: A much larger clone sits a single nucleotide away, making a read error possible. V usage is TRBV7-2 and J usage is TRBJ1-4; D unclear. CDR3 size: 14 residues. Per the germline V gene, CDR1 is SGHTA and CDR2 is FQGNSA. The V end lost 8 bases, the J end lost 0 bases, and 10 bases lay between the germline ends. In nucleotides, the CDR3 is TGTGCCAGCGGGAAGGCCTCAACTAATGAAAAACTGTTTTTT. Its protein is CASGKASTNEKLFF.

CDR3 in amino acids: CATSLTGLADSSGANVLTF. CDR3 nucleotides: TGTGCCACCAGCTTAACGGGACTAGCGGACAGCTCTGGGGCCAACGTCCTGACTTTC. The chain is built from TRBV15 and TRBJ2-6, with 11 positions matching TRBD2. With 5 bases clipped from V and 0 bases from J, the junction kept 9 bases outside the gene matches. The CDR3 is 19 residues long. The germline CDR1 and CDR2 sequences are LNHNV and YYDKDF (reference sequence).

This clonotype was counted at least ten times. V gene TRBV14 combines with J gene TRBJ1-2; tentative D call: TRBD1 (5 bases). Germline V CDR1 and CDR2: SGHDN, FVKESK. V lost 0 bases and J 8 bases, leaving 10 bases between the germline ends. CDR3 length: 13 amino acids. The CDR3 reads CASSQEVRDGYTF. The CDR3 nucleotides are TGTGCCAGCAGCCAAGAGGTCAGGGACGGCTACACCTTC.

This clonotype has a count of ten or more. The chain links TRBV15 to TRBJ1-1, with 7 bases identical to TRBD1. The V gene end was trimmed by 4 bases and the J gene end by 5 bases; junction bases not matched to a gene: 4. CDR3 size: 13 residues. Germline V gene data show CDR1 as LNHNV and CDR2 as YYDKDF (reference sequence). DNA of the CDR3: TGTGCCACCAGCACGACAGGGAATACTGAAGCTTTCTTT. Translated, it gives CATSTTGNTEAFF. Supplemented by reference TRBV15 and TRBJ1-1, the full variable domain reads DAMVIQNPRYQVTQFGKPVTLSCSQTLNHNVMYWYQQKSSQAPKLLFHYYDKDFNNEADTPDNFQSRRPNTSFCFLDIRSPGLGDTAMYLCATSTTGNTEAFFGQGTRLTVV.

Note on this clonotype: At one end the junction does not follow the germline gene, possibly because of a read error. The rearrangement joins TRBV2 to TRBJ2-7; 7 nucleotides line up with TRBD1. CDR1 is SNHLY and CDR2 is FYNNEI in the germline V gene. The CDR3 loop spans 12 amino acids. CDR3 loop: CATTGTVYEQCF. DNA for the CDR3: TGTGCCACCACAGGGACAGTCTACGAGCAGTGCTTC. Combining the CDR3 with reference TRBV2 and TRBJ2-7 gives the whole variable domain EPEVTQTPSHQVTQMGQEVILRCVPISNHLYFYWYRQILGQKVEFLVSFYNNEISEKSEIFDDQFSVERPDGSNFTLKIRSTKLEDSAMYFCATTGTVYEQCFGPGTRLTVT.

The V and J genes are TRBV5-6 and TRBJ2-7; D may match TRBD1 or TRBD2 (5 bases each). This CDR3 contains 14 residues. Between the trimmed V and J ends, which lost 4 bases and 3 bases, there was a span of 14 bases. Germline V gene data show CDR1 as SGHDT and CDR2 as YYEEEE. The CDR3 DNA is TGTGCCAGCAGCCCTCGGGACGGACGCTACGAGCAGTACTTC. It codes for CASSPRDGRYEQYF.

About this clonotype: Compared with germline, one end of the junction differs, possibly owing to a read error. This chain links TRBV2 with TRBJ1-2, with 12 bases matching TRBD1. CDR3 length: 15 amino acids. Germline-derived CDR1 and CDR2 are SNHLY and FYNNEI. The CDR3: CASRYRGQGAGGHTF. CDR3 sequence (DNA): TGTGCCAGCCGCTACCGGGGACAGGGGGCTGGTGGCCACACCTTC.

Details on this clonotype: The junction differs from germline at one of its ends, possibly a read error. V and J are TRBV7-6 and TRBJ2-5, with TRBD2 matching 10 bases. The CDR3 sequence is 16 residues long. The V gene's germline CDR1 is SGHVS and CDR2 FNYEAQ. CDR3 in DNA: TGTGCCTGCAGCTTAGCGGCTAGCGGGAGAGGAGAGACCCAGTACTTC. Translated, it gives CACSLAASGRGETQYF.